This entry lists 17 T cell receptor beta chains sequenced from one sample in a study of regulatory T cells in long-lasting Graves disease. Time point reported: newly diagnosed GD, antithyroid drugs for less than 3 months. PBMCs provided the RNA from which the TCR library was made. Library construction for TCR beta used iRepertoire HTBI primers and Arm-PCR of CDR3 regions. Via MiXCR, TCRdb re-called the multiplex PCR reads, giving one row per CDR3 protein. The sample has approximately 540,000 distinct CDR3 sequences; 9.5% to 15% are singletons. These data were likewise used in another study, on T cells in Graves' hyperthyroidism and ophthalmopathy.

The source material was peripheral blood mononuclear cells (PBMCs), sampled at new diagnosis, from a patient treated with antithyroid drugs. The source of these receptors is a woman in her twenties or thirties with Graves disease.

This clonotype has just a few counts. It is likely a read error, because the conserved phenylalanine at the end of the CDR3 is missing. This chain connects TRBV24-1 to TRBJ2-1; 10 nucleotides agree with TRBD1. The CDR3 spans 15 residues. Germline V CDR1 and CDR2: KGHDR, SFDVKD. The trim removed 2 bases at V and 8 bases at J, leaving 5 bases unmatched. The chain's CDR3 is CATSDSSTGGYEQFV. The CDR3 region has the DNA TGTGCCACCAGTGATTCGTCGACAGGGGGCTATGAGCAGTTCGTC.

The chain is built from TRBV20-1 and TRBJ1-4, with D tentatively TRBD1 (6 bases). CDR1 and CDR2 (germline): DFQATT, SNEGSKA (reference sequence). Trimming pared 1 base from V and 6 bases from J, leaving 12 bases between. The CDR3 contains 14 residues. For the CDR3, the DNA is TGCAGTGCTAGAGGCAAGGGGGGTTATGAAAAACTGTTTTTT. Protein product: CSARGKGGYEKLFF.

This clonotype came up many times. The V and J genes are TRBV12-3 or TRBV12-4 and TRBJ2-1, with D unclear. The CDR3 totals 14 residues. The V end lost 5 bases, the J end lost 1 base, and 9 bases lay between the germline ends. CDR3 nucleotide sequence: TGTGCCAGCAGTAGACTGGAATCCTACAATGAGCAGTTCTTC. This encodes CASSRLESYNEQFF.

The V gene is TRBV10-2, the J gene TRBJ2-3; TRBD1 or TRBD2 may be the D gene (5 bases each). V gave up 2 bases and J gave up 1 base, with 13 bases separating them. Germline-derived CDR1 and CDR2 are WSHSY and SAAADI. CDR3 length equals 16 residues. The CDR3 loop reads CASSERTRGGTDTQYF. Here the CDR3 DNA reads TGCGCCAGCAGTGAGCGGACACGGGGTGGCACAGATACGCAGTATTTT.

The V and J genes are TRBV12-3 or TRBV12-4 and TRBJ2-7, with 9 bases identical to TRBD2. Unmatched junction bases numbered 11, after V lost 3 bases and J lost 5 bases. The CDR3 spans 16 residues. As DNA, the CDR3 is TGTGCCAGCAGTTTGGGACTAGCAAACACCGGGGACGAGCAGTACTTC. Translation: CASSLGLANTGDEQYF.

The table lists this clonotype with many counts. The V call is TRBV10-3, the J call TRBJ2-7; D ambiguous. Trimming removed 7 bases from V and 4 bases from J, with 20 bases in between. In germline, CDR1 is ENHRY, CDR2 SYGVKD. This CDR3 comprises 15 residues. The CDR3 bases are TGTGCCATCAATTCCCCAGTTAATGGGCTATACGAGCAGTACTTC. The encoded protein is CAINSPVNGLYEQYF.

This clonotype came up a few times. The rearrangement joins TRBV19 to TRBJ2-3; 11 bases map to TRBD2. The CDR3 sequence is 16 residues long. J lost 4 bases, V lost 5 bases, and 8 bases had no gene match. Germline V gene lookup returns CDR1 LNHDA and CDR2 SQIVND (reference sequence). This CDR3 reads CASSHKLLAGADTQYF. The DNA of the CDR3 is TGTGCCAGTAGTCATAAGTTACTAGCGGGAGCAGATACGCAGTATTTT.

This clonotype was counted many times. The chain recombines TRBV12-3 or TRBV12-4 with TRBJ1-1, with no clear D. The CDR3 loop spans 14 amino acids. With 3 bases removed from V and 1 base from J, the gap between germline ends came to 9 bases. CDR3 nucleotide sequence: TGTGCCAGCAGTTTTACTCTTTGGAACACTGAAGCTTTCTTT. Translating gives CASSFTLWNTEAFF.

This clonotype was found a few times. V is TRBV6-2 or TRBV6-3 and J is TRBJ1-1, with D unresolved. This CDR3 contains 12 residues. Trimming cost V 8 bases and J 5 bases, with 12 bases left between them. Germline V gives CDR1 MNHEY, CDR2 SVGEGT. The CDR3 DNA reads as TGTGCCAGCCGAGGAGCGGTTACTGAAGCTTTCTTT. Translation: CASRGAVTEAFF.

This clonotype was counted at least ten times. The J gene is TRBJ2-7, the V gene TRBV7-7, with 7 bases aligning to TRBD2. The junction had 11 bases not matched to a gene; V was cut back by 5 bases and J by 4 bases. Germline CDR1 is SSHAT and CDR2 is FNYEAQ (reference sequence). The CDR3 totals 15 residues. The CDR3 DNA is TGTGCCAGCAGCCTAGACGGACTAGTGGTGTACGAGCAGTACTTC. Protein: CASSLDGLVVYEQYF.

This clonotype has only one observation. CDR3 amino acids: CASSLGGRGLFQYF. DNA for the CDR3: TGTGCCAGCAGTTTGGGGGGGCGCGGGCTTTTTCAGTACTTC. The chain has TRBV28 and TRBJ2-7, with D possibly being TRBD2 (7 bases). The V and J ends lost 3 bases and 10 bases respectively, with 19 bases between them. CDR3 length equals 14 residues. Germline V CDR1 and CDR2: MDHEN, SYDVKM.

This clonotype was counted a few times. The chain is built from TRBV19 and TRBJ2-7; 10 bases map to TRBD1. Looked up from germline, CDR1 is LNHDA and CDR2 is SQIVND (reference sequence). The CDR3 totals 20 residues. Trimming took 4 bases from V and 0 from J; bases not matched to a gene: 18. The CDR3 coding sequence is TGTGCCAGTAGTACCGGTCAGATCCGGGACAGGGGAATTTACTCCTACGAGCAGTACTTC. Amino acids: CASSTGQIRDRGIYSYEQYF.

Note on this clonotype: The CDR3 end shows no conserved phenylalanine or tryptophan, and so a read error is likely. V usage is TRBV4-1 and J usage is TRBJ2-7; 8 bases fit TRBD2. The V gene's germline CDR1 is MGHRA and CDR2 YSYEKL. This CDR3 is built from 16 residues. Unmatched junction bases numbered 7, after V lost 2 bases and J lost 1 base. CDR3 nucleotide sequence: TGCGCCAGCAGCCAAACCGGGACTAGATTGTCCTACGAGCAGTACCTC. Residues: CASSQTGTRLSYEQYL.

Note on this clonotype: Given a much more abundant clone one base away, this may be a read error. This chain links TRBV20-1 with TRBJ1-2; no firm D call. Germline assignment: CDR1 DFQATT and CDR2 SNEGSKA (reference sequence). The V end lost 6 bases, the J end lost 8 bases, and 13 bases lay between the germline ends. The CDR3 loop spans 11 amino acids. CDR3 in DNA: TGCAGTGCAGTTGGGGTGAGCGGCTACACCTTC. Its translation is CSAVGVSGYTF.

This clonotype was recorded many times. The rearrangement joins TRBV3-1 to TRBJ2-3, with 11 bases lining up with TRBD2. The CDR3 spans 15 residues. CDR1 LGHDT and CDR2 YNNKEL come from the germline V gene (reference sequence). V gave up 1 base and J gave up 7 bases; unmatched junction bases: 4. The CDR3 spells CASSQGRLAGHTQYF. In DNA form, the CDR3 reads TGTGCCAGCAGCCAAGGGAGACTAGCGGGACATACGCAGTATTTT.

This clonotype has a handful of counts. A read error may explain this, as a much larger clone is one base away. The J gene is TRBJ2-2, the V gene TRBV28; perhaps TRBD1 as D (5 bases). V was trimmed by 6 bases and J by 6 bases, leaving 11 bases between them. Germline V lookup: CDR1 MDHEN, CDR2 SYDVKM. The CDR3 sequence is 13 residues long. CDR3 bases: TGTGCCAGCAGCCAACAGGTACCCGGGGAGCTGTTTTTT. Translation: CASSQQVPGELFF. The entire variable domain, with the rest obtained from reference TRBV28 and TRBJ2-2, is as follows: DVKVTQSSRYLVKRTGEKVFLECVQDMDHENMFWYRQDPGLGLRLIYFSYDVKMKEKGDIPEGYSVSREKKERFSLILESASTNQTSMYLCASSQQVPGELFFGEGSRLTVL.

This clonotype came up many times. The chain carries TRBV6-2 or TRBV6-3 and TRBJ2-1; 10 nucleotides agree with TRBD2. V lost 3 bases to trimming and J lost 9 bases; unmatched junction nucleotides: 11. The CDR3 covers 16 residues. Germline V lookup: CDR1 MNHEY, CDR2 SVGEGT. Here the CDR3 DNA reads TGTGCCAGCAGTTATGTAAGCGGGAGGGCCTTGAGTGAGCAGTTCTTC. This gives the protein CASSYVSGRALSEQFF.